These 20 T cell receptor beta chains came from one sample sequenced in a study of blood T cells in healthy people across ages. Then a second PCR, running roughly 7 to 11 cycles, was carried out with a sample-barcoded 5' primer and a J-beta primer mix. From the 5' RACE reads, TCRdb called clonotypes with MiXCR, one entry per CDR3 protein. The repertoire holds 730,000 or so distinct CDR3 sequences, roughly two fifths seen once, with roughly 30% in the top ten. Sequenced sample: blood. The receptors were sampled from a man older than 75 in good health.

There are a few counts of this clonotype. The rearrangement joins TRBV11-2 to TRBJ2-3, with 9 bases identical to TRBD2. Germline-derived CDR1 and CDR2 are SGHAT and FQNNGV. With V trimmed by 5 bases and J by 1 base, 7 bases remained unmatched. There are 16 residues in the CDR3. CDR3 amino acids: CASSKGAGGRTDTQYF. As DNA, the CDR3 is TGTGCCAGCAGCAAAGGAGCGGGGGGACGCACAGATACGCAGTATTTT. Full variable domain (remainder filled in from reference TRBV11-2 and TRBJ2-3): EAGVAQSPRYKIIEKRQSVAFWCNPISGHATLYWYQQILGQGPKLLIQFQNNGVVDDSQLPKDRFSAERLKGVDSTLKIQPAKLEDSAVYLCASSKGAGGRTDTQYFGPGTRLTVL.

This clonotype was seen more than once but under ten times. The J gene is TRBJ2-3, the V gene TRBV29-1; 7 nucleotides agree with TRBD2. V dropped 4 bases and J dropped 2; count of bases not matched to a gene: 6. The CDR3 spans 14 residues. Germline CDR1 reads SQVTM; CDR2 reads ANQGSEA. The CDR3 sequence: CSVGRGDPTDTQYF. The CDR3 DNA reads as TGCAGCGTTGGTCGGGGGGATCCCACAGATACGCAGTATTTT.

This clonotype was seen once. Written as DNA, the CDR3 is TGCAGCGTTGTGCTGACAGGAAAGTCTGCTGGAAACACCATATATTTT. It translates to CSVVLTGKSAGNTIYF. The V call is TRBV29-1, the J call TRBJ1-3; perhaps TRBD1 as D (6 bases). The CDR3 runs 16 residues. Germline loops: CDR1 SQVTM, CDR2 ANQGSEA. V lost 4 bases and J lost 2, with 18 bases in between. The entire variable domain, with the rest obtained from reference TRBV29-1 and TRBJ1-3, is as follows: SAVISQKPSRDICQRGTSLTIQCQVDSQVTMMFWYRQQPGQSLTLIATANQGSEATYESGFVIDKFPISRPNLTFSTLTVSNMSPEDSSIYLCSVVLTGKSAGNTIYFGEGSWLTVV.

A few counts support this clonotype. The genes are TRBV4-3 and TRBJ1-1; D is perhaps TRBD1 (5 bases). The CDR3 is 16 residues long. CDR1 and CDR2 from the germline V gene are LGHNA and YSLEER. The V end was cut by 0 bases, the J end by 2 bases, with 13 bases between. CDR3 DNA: TGCGCCAGCAGCCAAGAATTGGGACTGCAAAACACTGAAGCTTTCTTT. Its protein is CASSQELGLQNTEAFF.

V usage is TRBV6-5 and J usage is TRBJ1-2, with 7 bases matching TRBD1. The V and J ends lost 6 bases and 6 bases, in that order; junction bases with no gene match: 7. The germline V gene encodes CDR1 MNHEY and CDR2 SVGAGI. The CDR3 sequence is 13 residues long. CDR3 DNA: TGTGCCAGCAGGAAACAGGGGACGGATGGCTACACCTTC. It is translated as CASRKQGTDGYTF.

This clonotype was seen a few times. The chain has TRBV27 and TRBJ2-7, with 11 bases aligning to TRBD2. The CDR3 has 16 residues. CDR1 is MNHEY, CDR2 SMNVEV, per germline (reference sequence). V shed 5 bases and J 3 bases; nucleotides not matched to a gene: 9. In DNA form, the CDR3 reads TGTGCCAGCAGTCCGATTAGCGGGGGGGCCAACTACGAGCAGTACTTC. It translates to CASSPISGGANYEQYF.

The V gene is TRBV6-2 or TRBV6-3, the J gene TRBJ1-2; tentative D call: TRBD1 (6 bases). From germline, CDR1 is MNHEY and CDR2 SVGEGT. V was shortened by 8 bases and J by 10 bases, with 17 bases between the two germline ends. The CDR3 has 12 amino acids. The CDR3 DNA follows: TGTGCCAGCGGCGGGACATACATTGTCTACACCTTC. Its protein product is CASGGTYIVYTF.

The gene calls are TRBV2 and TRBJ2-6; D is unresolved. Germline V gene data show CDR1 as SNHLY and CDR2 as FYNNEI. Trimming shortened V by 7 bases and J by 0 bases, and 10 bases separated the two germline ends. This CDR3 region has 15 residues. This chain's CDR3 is CASKGTLSGANVLTF. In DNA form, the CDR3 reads TGTGCCAGCAAAGGAACCCTCTCTGGGGCCAACGTCCTGACTTTC.

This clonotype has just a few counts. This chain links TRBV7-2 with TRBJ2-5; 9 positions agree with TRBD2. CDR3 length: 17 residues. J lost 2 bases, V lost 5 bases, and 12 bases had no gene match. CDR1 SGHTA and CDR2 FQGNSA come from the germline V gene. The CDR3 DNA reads TGTGCCAGCAGCCGACGCTTCGGCGGGGGGGCGCAAGAGACCCAGTACTTC. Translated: CASSRRFGGGAQETQYF.

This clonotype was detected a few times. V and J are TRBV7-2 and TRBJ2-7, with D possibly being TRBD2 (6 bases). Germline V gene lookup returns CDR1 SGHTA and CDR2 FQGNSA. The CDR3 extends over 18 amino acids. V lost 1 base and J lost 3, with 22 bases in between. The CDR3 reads CASSLVSRWEAQNYEQYF. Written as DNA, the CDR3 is TGTGCCAGCAGCTTAGTCTCCCGGTGGGAGGCCCAAAACTACGAGCAGTACTTC. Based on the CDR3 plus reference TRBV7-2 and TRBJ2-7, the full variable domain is GAGVSQSPSNKVTEKGKDVELRCDPISGHTALYWYRQSLGQGLEFLIYFQGNSAPDKSGLPSDRFSAERTGGSVSTLTIQRTQQEDSAVYLCASSLVSRWEAQNYEQYFGPGTRLTVT.

The CDR3 is CASSQKMAGYTEAFF. The CDR3 bases are TGTGCCAGCAGCCAAAAGATGGCTGGGTACACTGAAGCTTTCTTT. This chain links TRBV7-9 with TRBJ1-1; D is undetermined. V shed 5 bases and J shed 3 bases, with 16 bases lying between them. Germline assignment: CDR1 SEHNR and CDR2 FQNEAQ (reference sequence). The CDR3 loop spans 15 amino acids.

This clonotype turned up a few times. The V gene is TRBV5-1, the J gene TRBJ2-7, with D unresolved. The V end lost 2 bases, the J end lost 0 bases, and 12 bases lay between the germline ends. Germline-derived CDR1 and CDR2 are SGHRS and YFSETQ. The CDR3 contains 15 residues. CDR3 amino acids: CASSFDSLSSYEQYF. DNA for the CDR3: TGCGCCAGCAGCTTCGACTCCCTCAGCTCCTACGAGCAGTACTTC.

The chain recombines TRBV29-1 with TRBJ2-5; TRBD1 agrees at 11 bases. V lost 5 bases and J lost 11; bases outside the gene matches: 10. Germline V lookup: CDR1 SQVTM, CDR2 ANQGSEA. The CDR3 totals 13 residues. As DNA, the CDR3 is TGCAGCGTTACCAGGGGGACAGGGGGTCAGCAGTACTTC. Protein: CSVTRGTGGQQYF.

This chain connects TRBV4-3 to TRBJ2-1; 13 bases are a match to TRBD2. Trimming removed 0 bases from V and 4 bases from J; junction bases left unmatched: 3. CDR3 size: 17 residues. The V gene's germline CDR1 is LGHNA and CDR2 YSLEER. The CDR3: CASSQDRGLAGYNEQFF. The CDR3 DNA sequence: TGCGCCAGCAGCCAAGATCGGGGACTAGCGGGATACAATGAGCAGTTCTTC.

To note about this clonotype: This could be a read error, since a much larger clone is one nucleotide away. The CDR3 spells CSSPGASGRTDTQYF. CDR3 in DNA: TGCAGCAGCCCCGGGGCTAGCGGGAGGACAGATACGCAGTATTTT. This chain uses TRBV29-1 with TRBJ2-3; 11 nucleotides match TRBD2. This CDR3 contains 15 residues. The germline V gene has CDR1 SQVTM and CDR2 ANQGSEA. V dropped 8 bases and J dropped 3; count of bases not matched to a gene: 10.

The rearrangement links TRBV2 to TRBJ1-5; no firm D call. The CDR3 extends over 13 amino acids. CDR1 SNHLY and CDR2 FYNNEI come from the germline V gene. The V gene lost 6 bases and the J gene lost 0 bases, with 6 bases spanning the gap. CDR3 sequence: CASSADSNQPQHF. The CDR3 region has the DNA TGTGCCAGCAGCGCAGATAGCAATCAGCCCCAGCATTTT.

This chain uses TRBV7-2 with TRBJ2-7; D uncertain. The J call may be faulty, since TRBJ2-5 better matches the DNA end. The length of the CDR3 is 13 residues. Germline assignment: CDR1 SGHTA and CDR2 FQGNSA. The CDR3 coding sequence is TGTGCCAGCACCCGTACCTGGCAAGAGACCCAGTACTTC. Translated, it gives CASTRTWQETQYF.

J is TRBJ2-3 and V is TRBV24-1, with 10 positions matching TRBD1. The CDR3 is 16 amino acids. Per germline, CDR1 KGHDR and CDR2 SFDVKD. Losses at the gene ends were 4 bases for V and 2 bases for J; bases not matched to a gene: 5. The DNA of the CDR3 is TGTGCCACCAGTGACTCGGACAGGGGGAACACAGATACGCAGTATTTT. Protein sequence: CATSDSDRGNTDTQYF.

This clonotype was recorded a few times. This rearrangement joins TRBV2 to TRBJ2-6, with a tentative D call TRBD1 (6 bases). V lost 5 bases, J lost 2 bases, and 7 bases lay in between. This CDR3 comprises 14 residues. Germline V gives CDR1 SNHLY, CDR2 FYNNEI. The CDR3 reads CASSNRAGANVLTF. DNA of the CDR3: TGTGCCAGCAGTAACAGGGCTGGGGCCAACGTCCTGACTTTC.

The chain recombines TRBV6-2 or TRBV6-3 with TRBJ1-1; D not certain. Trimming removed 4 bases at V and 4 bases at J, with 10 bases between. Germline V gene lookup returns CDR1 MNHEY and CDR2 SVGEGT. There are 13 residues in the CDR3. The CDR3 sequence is CASSSAGPTEAFF. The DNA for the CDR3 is TGTGCCAGCAGTTCGGCAGGACCCACTGAAGCTTTCTTT.